The clone carrying this T cell receptor (beta chain) turned up a few times. Its antigen is unidentified. A much bigger clone sits one base away, suggesting this may be a read error. The data derive from a study of blood T cells in healthy people across ages. General study points: Age brought a roughly linear fall in TCR beta diversity measured per million T cells. In long-lived donors, naive CD4+ cell counts and diversity exceeded those of aged donors.

With a J-beta primer mix and a sample-barcoded 5' primer, a second PCR ran about 6 to 11 cycles. TCRdb analysed the 5' RACE reads with MiXCR anew, one entry per CDR3 protein. The sample has some 640,000 distinct CDR3 sequences; about 30% are singletons. The material sequenced was blood. The receptor's source is a woman at least 80 years old in good health.

Here the CDR3 DNA reads TGTGCCAGCAGCACTCAGAGCTATGGCCACACCTTC. Translated, it gives CASSTQSYGHTF. The chain recombines TRBV7-9 with TRBJ1-2; D remains unclear. CDR1 SEHNR and CDR2 FQNEAQ come from the germline V gene (reference sequence). The CDR3 consists of 12 residues.